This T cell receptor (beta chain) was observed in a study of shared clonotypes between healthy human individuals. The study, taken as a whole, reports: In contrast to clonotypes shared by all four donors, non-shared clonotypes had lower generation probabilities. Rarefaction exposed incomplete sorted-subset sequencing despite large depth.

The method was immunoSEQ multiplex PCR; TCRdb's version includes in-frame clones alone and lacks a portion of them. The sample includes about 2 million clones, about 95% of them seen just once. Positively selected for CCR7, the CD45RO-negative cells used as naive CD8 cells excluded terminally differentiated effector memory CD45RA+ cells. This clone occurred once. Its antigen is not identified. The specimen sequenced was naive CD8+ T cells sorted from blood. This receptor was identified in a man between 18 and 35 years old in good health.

CDR3 residues: CAWGPTGRGYEQYF. The CDR3 DNA reads as TGTGCCTGGGGTCCAACCGGGAGGGGGTACGAGCAGTACTTC. The chain combines TRBV30 with TRBJ2-7; 8 nucleotides match TRBD2. CDR3 size: 14 residues. Germline V gene data show CDR1 as GTSNPN and CDR2 as SVGIG (reference sequence). Trimming at V came to 5 bases and at J to 4 bases, leaving 10 bases not matched to a gene.